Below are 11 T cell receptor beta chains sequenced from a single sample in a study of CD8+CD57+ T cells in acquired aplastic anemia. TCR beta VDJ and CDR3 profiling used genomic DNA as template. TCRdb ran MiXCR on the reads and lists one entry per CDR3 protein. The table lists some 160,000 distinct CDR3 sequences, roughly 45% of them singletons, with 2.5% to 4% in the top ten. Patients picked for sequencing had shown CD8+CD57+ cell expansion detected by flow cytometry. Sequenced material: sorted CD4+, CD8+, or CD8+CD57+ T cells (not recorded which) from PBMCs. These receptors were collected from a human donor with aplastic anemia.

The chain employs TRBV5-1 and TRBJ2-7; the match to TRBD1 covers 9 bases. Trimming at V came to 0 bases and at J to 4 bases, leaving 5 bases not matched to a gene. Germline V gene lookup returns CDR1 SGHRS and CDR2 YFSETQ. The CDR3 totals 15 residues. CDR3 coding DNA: TGCGCCAGCAGCTTGGGTACAGGGGGCAGGTACGAGCAGTACGTC. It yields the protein CASSLGTGGRYEQYV.

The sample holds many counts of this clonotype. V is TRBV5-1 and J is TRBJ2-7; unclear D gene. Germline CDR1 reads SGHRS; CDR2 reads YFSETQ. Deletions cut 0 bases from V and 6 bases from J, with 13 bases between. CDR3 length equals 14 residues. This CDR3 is CASSLAGSLGEQYF. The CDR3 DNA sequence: TGCGCCAGCAGCTTGGCCGGCTCGCTTGGCGAGCAGTACTTC.

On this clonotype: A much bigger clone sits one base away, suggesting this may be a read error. This CDR3 reads CAGSLVAVNTEAFF. Written as DNA, the CDR3 is TGTGCCGGCAGCTTGGTCGCGGTGAACACTGAAGCTTTCTTT. The chain joins TRBV5-5 to TRBJ1-1, with D uncertain. The CDR3 consists of 14 residues. The germline gives CDR1 SGHKS, CDR2 YYEKEE (reference sequence).

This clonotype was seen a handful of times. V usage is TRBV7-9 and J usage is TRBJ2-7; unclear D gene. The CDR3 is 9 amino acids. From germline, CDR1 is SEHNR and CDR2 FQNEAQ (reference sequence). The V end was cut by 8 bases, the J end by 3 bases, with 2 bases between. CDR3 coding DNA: TGTGCCAGCGGCTACGAGCAGTACTTC. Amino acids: CASGYEQYF. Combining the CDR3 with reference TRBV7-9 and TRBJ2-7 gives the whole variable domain DTGVSQNPRHKITKRGQNVTFRCDPISEHNRLYWYRQTLGQGPEFLTYFQNEAQLEKSRLLSDRFSAERPKGSFSTLEIQRTEQGDSAMYLCASGYEQYFGPGTRLTVT.

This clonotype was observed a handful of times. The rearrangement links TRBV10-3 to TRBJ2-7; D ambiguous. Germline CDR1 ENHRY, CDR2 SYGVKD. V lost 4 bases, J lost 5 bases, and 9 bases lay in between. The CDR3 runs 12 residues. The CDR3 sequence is CAISVRADEQYF. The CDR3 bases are TGTGCCATCAGTGTCCGGGCTGACGAGCAGTACTTC.

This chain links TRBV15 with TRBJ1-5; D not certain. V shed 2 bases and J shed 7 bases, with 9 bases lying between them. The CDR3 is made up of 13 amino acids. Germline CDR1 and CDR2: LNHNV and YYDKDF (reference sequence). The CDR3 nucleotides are TGTGCCACCAGCAGATTAATCTCCCAGCCCCAGCATTTT. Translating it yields CATSRLISQPQHF.

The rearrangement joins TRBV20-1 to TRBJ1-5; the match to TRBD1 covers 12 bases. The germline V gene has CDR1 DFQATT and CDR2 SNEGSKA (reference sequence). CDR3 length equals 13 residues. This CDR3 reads CCPGQGAEQPQHF. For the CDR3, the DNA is TGCTGTCCGGGACAGGGGGCTGAGCAGCCCCAGCATTTT.

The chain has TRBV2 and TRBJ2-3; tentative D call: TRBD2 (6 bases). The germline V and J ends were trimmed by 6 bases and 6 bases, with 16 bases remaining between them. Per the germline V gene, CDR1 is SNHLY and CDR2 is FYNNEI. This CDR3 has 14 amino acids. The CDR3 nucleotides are TGTGCCAGCAGGAGGAGGGACTCTGCGGATACGCAGTATTTT. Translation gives CASRRRDSADTQYF.

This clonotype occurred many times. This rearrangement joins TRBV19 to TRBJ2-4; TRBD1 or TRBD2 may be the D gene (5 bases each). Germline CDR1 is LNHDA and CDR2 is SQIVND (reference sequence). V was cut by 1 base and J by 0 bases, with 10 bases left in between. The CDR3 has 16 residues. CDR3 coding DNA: TGTGCCAGTAGTATAGGTGGGGACCGAGCCAAAAACATTCAGTACTTC. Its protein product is CASSIGGDRAKNIQYF. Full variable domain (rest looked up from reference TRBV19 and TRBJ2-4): DGGITQSPKYLFRKEGQNVTLSCEQNLNHDAMYWYRQDPGQGLRLIYYSQIVNDFQKGDIAEGYSVSREKKESFPLTVTSAQKNPTAFYLCASSIGGDRAKNIQYFGAGTRLSVL.

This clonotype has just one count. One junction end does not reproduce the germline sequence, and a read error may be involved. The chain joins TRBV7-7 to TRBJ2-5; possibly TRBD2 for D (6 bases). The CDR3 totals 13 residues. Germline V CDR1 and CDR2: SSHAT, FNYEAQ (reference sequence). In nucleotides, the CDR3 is TGTGCTAGCAGTCGGAGGGACGAGGAGACCCAGTACTTC. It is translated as CASSRRDEETQYF. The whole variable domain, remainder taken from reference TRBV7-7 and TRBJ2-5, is GAGVSQSPRYKVTKRGQDVTLRCDPISSHATLYWYQQALGQGPEFLTYFNYEAQPDKSGLPSDRFSAERPEGSISTLTIQRTEQRDSAMYRCASSRRDEETQYFGPGTRLLVL.

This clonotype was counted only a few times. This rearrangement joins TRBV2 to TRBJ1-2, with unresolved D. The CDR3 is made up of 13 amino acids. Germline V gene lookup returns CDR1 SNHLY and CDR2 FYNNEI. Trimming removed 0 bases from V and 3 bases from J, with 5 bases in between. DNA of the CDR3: TGTGCCAGCAGTGAAGCGGGTGACTATGGCTACACCTTC. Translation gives CASSEAGDYGYTF.